The TCR beta chain described here comes from a study of CD8 T cells in Susac syndrome. A quantity of roughly 0.5 to 1 ug RNA underwent reverse transcription using random hexamers. TCRdb passed the immunoSEQ multiplex PCR reads through MiXCR, listing each CDR3 protein once. Of 160,000 or so distinct CDR3 sequences in the sample, approximately 96% were seen once. The V and J ends lost 3 bases and 3 bases respectively, with 14 bases between them. This CDR3 contains 15 residues. Germline assignment: CDR1 MNHEY and CDR2 SMNVEV (reference sequence). V gene TRBV27 combines with J gene TRBJ1-1; D not certain. This clonotype was sampled from a human donor with multiple sclerosis. Sequencing was done on a sample of CD8+ T cells from PBMCs. CDR3 sequence: CASSLAGRLYTEAFF. The CDR3 DNA reads as TGTGCCAGCAGTTTGGCCGGGCGGTTGTACACTGAAGCTTTCTTT.